What follows is one T cell receptor (beta chain) and its context. The antigen is undetermined. This sample stems from a study of cytomegalovirus exposure and HLA in healthy donors. With 60 Vbeta and 13 Jbeta primers, the PCR was carried out. TCRdb's table, derived via immunoSEQ multiplex PCR, lists solely in-frame clones and lacks some. The sample holds 150,000 to 200,000 clones, around 90% seen once. Overall study results and limits: In a later analysis, HLA-C alleles had the fewest associated TCRs, DRB1 alleles the most. The authors listed some 160 TCR beta chains as cytomegalovirus-associated.

This TCR was recovered from a boy under 10 years old in good health and CMV-seronegative. Sequenced material: PBMCs.

The CDR3 loop is CATSTPRDFYNEQFF. CDR3 in DNA: TGTGCCACCAGCACCCCCAGGGACTTCTACAATGAGCAGTTCTTC. The chain uses TRBV15 and TRBJ2-1; D is perhaps TRBD2 (6 bases). Trimming pared 4 bases from V and 3 bases from J, leaving 13 bases between. The CDR3 contains 15 residues. Germline V gene data show CDR1 as LNHNV and CDR2 as YYDKDF (reference sequence).